This T cell receptor beta chain was identified in a study of cytomegalovirus exposure and HLA in healthy donors. In germline, CDR1 is GTSNPN, CDR2 SVGIG (reference sequence). The CDR3 runs 13 residues. Trimming took 3 bases from V and 14 from J; bases not matched to a gene: 9. Primers: 60 Vbeta forward and 13 Jbeta reverse. The method was immunoSEQ multiplex PCR; TCRdb's version includes in-frame clones alone and lacks a portion of them. Of over 150,000 clones listed, around 82% are singletons. Input material: PBMCs. The chain couples TRBV30 to TRBJ2-1; 11 bases map to TRBD2. This receptor was obtained from a woman aged 30 to 39 in good health and CMV-seronegative. CDR3 coding DNA: TGTGCCTGGAGGAGGCTAGCGGGGGGCCCTGAGTTCTTC. Protein: CAWRRLAGGPEFF.